Described below is a single T cell receptor (beta chain) sequence and its context. The antigen is unknown. It was by 5'RACE template switching with UMIs that TCR beta cDNA was made. No DNA is given; TCRdb re-called the 5' RACE reads and lists each CDR3 protein once. The sample has some 500,000 distinct CDR3 sequences. The data were taken from a study of T cells expressing NK-cell markers. Turning to the study itself: One of eight sequenced donors was HCMV-seronegative; the other seven were seropositive.

The study's findings and limits: A handful of donors showed these clonotypes also leading the CD3+CD56-NKG2C+ fraction. In five to seven donors, dominant CD3+CD56+NKG2C+ clonotypes ranked among the top 10 CD8+ clonotypes.

Germline CDR1 is SGDLS and CDR2 is YYNGEE. The CDR3 extends over 14 amino acids. The specimen sequenced was blood T cells: a sorted CD56 or NKG2C T cell subset, CD4+ or CD8+ T cells, or bulk PBMC T cells (not recorded which). This TCR derives from a woman aged 45 to 65 in good health. The chain employs TRBV9 and TRBJ2-5; TCRdb outputs TRBD1, but without DNA this stays unchecked. The CDR3 loop reads CASSVGDRGATQYF. The variable domain in full, with the rest retrieved from reference TRBV9 and TRBJ2-5, is DSGVTQTPKHLITATGQRVTLRCSPRSGDLSVYWYQQSLDQGLQFLIQYYNGEERAKGNILERFSAQQFPDLHSELNLSSLELGDSALYFCASSVGDRGATQYFGPGTRLLVL.